The next 12 T cell receptor beta chains were all read from a single sample in a study of beta chain features in type 1 diabetes. As every portion of the isolated RNA was reverse transcribed, the sequencing read expressed TCRB transcripts. Produced via immunoSEQ multiplex PCR; TCRdb's table is partial and in-frame only. This sample carries roughly 300,000 clones, over 11% of them seen once, and the ten largest clones take 0.015% to 0.02%. The antigens of these receptors remain unknown. Study conclusions and caveats: A moderate, significant TCRB CDR3 shortening appeared in type 1 diabetes across four CD4+ subsets.

Material for sequencing was naive CD4+ T cells from blood. The source of these receptors is a man aged 30-40 years with type 1 diabetes.

V and J are TRBV30 and TRBJ2-3; possibly TRBD1 for D (6 bases). CDR3 length: 13 residues. CDR1 is GTSNPN, CDR2 SVGIG, per germline (reference sequence). V was cut by 2 bases and J by 4 bases, with 10 bases left in between. The CDR3 is CAWSRTVSDTQYF. CDR3 nucleotides: TGTGCCTGGAGTCGGACAGTCTCAGATACGCAGTATTTT.

The rearrangement joins TRBV25-1 to TRBJ1-1, with 9 bases lining up with TRBD1. This CDR3 spans 15 amino acids. The V segment lost 1 base and the J segment 1 base; nucleotides outside the gene matches: 1. Per germline, CDR1 MGHDK and CDR2 SYGVNS. The CDR3 DNA sequence: TGTGCCAGCAGTGAATTGGGACAGGGGAACACTGAAGCTTTCTTT. Encoded protein: CASSELGQGNTEAFF.

This clone was seen a handful of times. The chain recombines TRBV5-1 with TRBJ1-2; a weak D match, TRBD1 (5 bases). V was pared by 4 bases and J by 5 bases, with 15 bases between. Germline V gene data show CDR1 as SGHRS and CDR2 as YFSETQ. The CDR3 contains 14 residues. In nucleotides, the CDR3 is TGCGCCAGCAGCGTTGGTAGCAGGGCGTATGGCTACACCTTC. Its protein is CASSVGSRAYGYTF.

There are a few counts of this clone. The chain recombines TRBV4-3 with TRBJ2-7; D perhaps matches TRBD2 (6 bases). CDR3 size: 16 residues. Germline V gene data show CDR1 as LGHNA and CDR2 as YSLEER. The V end was cut by 4 bases, the J end by 1 base, with 17 bases between. The CDR3 loop reads CASSPELAIDSYEQYF. The CDR3, as DNA: TGCGCCAGCAGCCCGGAGCTAGCGATAGATTCCTACGAGCAGTACTTC.

The chain uses TRBV9 and TRBJ1-1; 9 nucleotides match TRBD1. The V gene's germline CDR1 is SGDLS and CDR2 YYNGEE. The length of the CDR3 is 14 residues. V lost 2 bases, J lost 7 bases, and 6 bases stayed unmatched. CDR3 sequence (DNA): TGTGCCAGCAGCGTGGACAGGGGTGGTGGTGAAGCTTTCTTT. This gives the protein CASSVDRGGGEAFF. Based on the CDR3 plus reference TRBV9 and TRBJ1-1, the full variable domain is DSGVTQTPKHLITATGQRVTLRCSPRSGDLSVYWYQQSLDQGLQFLIQYYNGEERAKGNILERFSAQQFPDLHSELNLSSLELGDSALYFCASSVDRGGGEAFFGQGTRLTVV.

This clone was found a few times. In DNA form, the CDR3 reads TGTGCCAGCAGCCCGACACCCCATCACGAGCAGTACTTC. Its protein is CASSPTPHHEQYF. The gene calls are TRBV28 and TRBJ2-7; D not certain. The V end lost 6 bases, the J end lost 5 bases, and 14 bases lay between the germline ends. This CDR3 is built from 13 residues. Germline values: CDR1 MDHEN, CDR2 SYDVKM.

CDR3 in amino acids: CASSLGTGTEAFF. The DNA of the CDR3 is TGCGCCAGCAGCTTGGGCACGGGCACTGAAGCTTTCTTT. The rearrangement uses TRBV5-1 and TRBJ1-1; D is unresolved. The CDR3 runs to 13 residues. The germline V and J ends were trimmed by 0 bases and 4 bases, with 7 bases remaining between them. The V gene's germline CDR1 is SGHRS and CDR2 YFSETQ.

The rearrangement uses TRBV30 and TRBJ1-4; 8 nucleotides match TRBD1. The ends lost 0 bases at V and 5 bases at J; junction bases unmatched: 2. Germline V gene sequence: CDR1 GTSNPN, CDR2 SVGIG (reference sequence). This CDR3 has 14 amino acids. CDR3 sequence reads: CAWSVGQGNEKLFF. CDR3 DNA sequence: TGTGCCTGGAGTGTAGGACAGGGAAATGAAAAACTGTTTTTT.

This clone appeared a few times. The V call is TRBV2, the J call TRBJ1-5, with 8 nucleotides matching TRBD1. This CDR3 spans 14 amino acids. V shed 7 bases, J shed 6 bases, and the junction held 8 bases outside the gene matches. Germline values: CDR1 SNHLY, CDR2 FYNNEI. This chain's CDR3 is CASNADRESQPQHF. CDR3 bases: TGTGCCAGCAATGCGGACAGGGAAAGTCAGCCCCAGCATTTT.

This clone turned up a few times. The chain combines TRBV10-3 with TRBJ1-1; unclear D gene. The V and J ends lost 0 bases and 4 bases respectively, with 12 bases between them. The CDR3 has 15 residues. Looked up from germline, CDR1 is ENHRY and CDR2 is SYGVKD. The CDR3 reads CAISESRRGGTEAFF. DNA of the CDR3: TGTGCCATCAGTGAGTCGAGGAGAGGCGGCACTGAAGCTTTCTTT.

The chain joins TRBV6-6 to TRBJ2-3; TRBD1 aligns across 8 bases. This CDR3 contains 15 residues. The germline CDR1 and CDR2 sequences are MNHNY and SVGAGI (reference sequence). J was trimmed by 6 bases and V by 2 bases; bases with no gene match: 7. As DNA, the CDR3 is TGTGCCAGCAGTTACCCGTCAGGGGGCAGCGATACGCAGTATTTT. It yields the protein CASSYPSGGSDTQYF.

The V call is TRBV11-2, the J call TRBJ2-1; D possibly corresponds to TRBD2 (5 bases). The CDR3 extends over 15 amino acids. Germline assignment: CDR1 SGHAT and CDR2 FQNNGV. V lost 1 base to trimming and J lost 0 bases, with 7 bases between them. The CDR3 DNA reads as TGTGCCAGCAGCTTAGTAGGGAGCTCCTACAATGAGCAGTTCTTC. It yields the protein CASSLVGSSYNEQFF.